This T cell receptor beta chain is from a study of cytomegalovirus exposure and HLA in healthy donors. Study-wide results and limits: The study labeled more than 150 TCR beta chains cytomegalovirus-associated.

Turning to this clone: Its target is unknown.

This CDR3 comprises 16 residues. Germline V CDR1 and CDR2: SGDLS, YYNGEE. Losses at the gene ends were 5 bases for V and 2 bases for J; bases not matched to a gene: 7. PCR used 60 Vbeta primers and 13 Jbeta primers. TCRdb's copy holds only in-frame clones and misses some; the assay was immunoSEQ multiplex PCR. The data hold under 200,000 clones, with around 85% observed a single time. Sequenced sample: PBMCs. The chain employs TRBV9 and TRBJ2-1; TRBD2 aligns across 10 bases. The receptor was derived from a man aged 18 to 30 in good health and CMV-seropositive. Here the CDR3 reads CASSADSGGTYNEQFF. CDR3 in DNA: TGTGCCAGCAGTGCGGATAGCGGGGGGACCTACAATGAGCAGTTCTTC.